Below, 2 T cell receptor beta chains from the same sample are listed, as sequenced in a study of beta chain features in type 1 diabetes. The isolated RNA, all of it, was reverse transcribed, so expressed TCRB transcripts were what got sequenced. Clones were read by immunoSEQ multiplex PCR, and TCRdb kept only the in-frame ones, dropping some. The repertoire holds hundreds of thousands of clones, with about 14% as singletons. The specimen was naive CD4+ T cells from blood. These receptors originate from a young man in good health.

This chain connects TRBV10-2 to TRBJ2-7, with TRBD1 matching 7 bases. V was pared by 6 bases and J by 1 base, with 0 bases of the junction left unmatched. The CDR3 length is 12 residues. CDR1 and CDR2 from the germline V gene are WSHSY and SAAADI. This CDR3 reads CASRTGSYEQYF. The CDR3, as DNA: TGCGCCAGCAGGACAGGGTCCTACGAGCAGTACTTC.

This rearrangement joins TRBV6-6 to TRBJ1-2; D is undetermined. The CDR3 is 14 amino acids. Germline V gene data show CDR1 as MNHNY and CDR2 as SVGAGI (reference sequence). V gave up 2 bases and J gave up 7 bases, with 14 bases separating them. This chain's CDR3 is CASSYEGNFAGYTF. The DNA for the CDR3 is TGTGCCAGCAGTTACGAGGGCAACTTCGCTGGCTACACCTTC.